The clone carrying this TCR beta chain has just a few counts. What it binds is unknown. Trimming pared 6 bases from V and 3 bases from J, leaving 12 bases between. CDR1 and CDR2 (germline): MNHNY, SVGAGI (reference sequence). The CDR3 runs to 13 residues. 5'RACE template switching produced TCR cDNA carrying a universal primer site and UMIs. TCRdb used MiXCR to reprocess the 5' RACE reads, holding one entry per CDR3 protein. Among about 330,000 distinct CDR3 sequences listed, approximately 8% were seen once. This specimen comes from a study of T cells after yellow fever vaccination. Findings and limits, study-wide: Although most clonotypes did not, a small share appeared in both CD4 and CD8 compartments. Though weaker, the secondary response peaked faster, on day 5 versus 15. In post-booster samples, most primary-vaccination clones reappeared (about 95% CD4, 70% to 90% CD8).

The source of this sequence is a man younger than 35 who received the YFV17D yellow fever vaccine. The sample in question was PBMCs, obtained roughly 47 days after the first yellow fever vaccination. The gene calls are TRBV6-6 and TRBJ2-7; D is ambiguous. CDR3 amino acids: CASSIDNYYEQYV. The DNA for the CDR3 is TGTGCCAGCAGCATAGACAATTACTACGAGCAGTACGTC.